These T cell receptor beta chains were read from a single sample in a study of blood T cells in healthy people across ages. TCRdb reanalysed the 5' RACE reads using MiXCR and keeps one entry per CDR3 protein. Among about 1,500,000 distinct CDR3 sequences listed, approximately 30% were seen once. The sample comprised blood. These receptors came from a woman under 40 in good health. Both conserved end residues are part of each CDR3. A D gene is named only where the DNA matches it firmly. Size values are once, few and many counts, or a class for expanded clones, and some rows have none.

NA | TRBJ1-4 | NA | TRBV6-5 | TGTGCCAGCAGTTTACTCCGCGAAAAACTGTTTTTT | CASSLLREKLFF
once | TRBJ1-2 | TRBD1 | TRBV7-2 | TGTGCCAGCAGACGGGGACAGGTCCCCTATGGCTACACCTTC | CASRRGQVPYGYTF
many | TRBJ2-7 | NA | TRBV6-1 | TGTGCCAGCAGTGAAGTGGGCAGCTACGATCAGTACTTC | CASSEVGSYDQYF
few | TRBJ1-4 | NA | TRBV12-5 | TGTGCTAGTGGTGGTGACGAGGGAGGAGGTGAAAAACTGTTTTTT | CASGGDEGGGEKLFF
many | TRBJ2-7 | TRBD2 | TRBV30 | TGTGCCTGGAGTGTACCCGATCCGAGACTAGCGTCCTACGAGCAGTACTTC | CAWSVPDPRLASYEQYF
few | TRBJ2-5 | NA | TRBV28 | TGTGCCATGATAAAGGGGAGATCACAAGAGACCCAGTACTTC | CAMIKGRSQETQYF
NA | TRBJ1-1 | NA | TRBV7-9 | TGTGCCAGCAGCCCAACAAGGCGTGTAGGAATGAACACTGAAGCTTTCTTT | CASSPTRRVGMNTEAFF
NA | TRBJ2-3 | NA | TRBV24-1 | TGTGCCACCAGTGATTCCGGTGGATCCACAGATACGCGGTATTTT | CATSDSGGSTDTRYF
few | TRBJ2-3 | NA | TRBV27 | TGTGCCAGCAACGGCCCCGGAGAGTGGGGGGGCACAGATACGCAGTATTTT | CASNGPGEWGGTDTQYF
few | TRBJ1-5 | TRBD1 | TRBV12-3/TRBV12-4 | TGTGCCAGCAGTTCCCGACAGGGTAGCAATCAGCCCCAGCATTTT | CASSSRQGSNQPQHF
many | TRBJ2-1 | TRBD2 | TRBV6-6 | TGTGCCAGCAGTTTCGACGGGGGGTCCTACAATGAGCAGTTCTTC | CASSFDGGSYNEQFF
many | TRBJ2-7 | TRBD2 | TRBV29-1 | TGCAGCGCCATATCAAGCGGGGCTCCCTACGAGCAGTACTTC | CSAISSGAPYEQYF
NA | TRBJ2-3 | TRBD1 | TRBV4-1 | TGCGCCAGCAAACGGACGGGGACAGTCACAGATACGCAGTATTTT | CASKRTGTVTDTQYF
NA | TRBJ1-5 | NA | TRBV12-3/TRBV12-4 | TGTGCCAGCAGTAACAGTAGGGTGGGGAAGTTCAATCAGCCCCAGCATTTT | CASSNSRVGKFNQPQHF
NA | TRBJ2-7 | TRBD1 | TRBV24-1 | TGTGCCACCAGTGACAGGTCGGGACAGCCCTACGAGCAGTACTTC | CATSDRSGQPYEQYF
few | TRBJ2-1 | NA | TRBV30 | TGTGCCTGGAGTGTAGGAAGCTACAATGAGCAGTTCTTC | CAWSVGSYNEQFF
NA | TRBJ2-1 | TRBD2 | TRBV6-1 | TGTGCCAGCACCGGGACTAGCGGGAAACAGAGCTCCTACAATGAGCAGTTCTTC | CASTGTSGKQSSYNEQFF
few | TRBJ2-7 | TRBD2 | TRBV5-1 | TGCGCCGGCGGAACTTCTAGCGGAAGCTCCTACGAGCAGTACTTC | CAGGTSSGSSYEQYF
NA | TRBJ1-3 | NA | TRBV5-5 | TGTGCCAGCAGCTTAGGGTTTACTGGAAACACCATATATTTT | CASSLGFTGNTIYF
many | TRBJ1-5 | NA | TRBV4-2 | TGTGCCAGCAGCCAAGAGAGAGGAAGCAATCAGCCCCAGCATTTT | CASSQERGSNQPQHF
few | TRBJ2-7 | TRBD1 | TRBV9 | TGTGCCAGCAGCGTAAGGGACAGGGAAATCGACGAGCAGTACTTC | CASSVRDREIDEQYF
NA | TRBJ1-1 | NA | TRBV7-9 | TGTGCCAGCAGCTTAGGTGTCCCGGAGCTCGTGAACACTGAAGCTTTCTTT | CASSLGVPELVNTEAFF
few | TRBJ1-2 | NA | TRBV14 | TGTGCCAGCAGCCAAGGTATCGAGTTTGAATATGGCTACACCTTC | CASSQGIEFEYGYTF
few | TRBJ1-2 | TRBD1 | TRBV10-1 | TGCGCCAGCAGTGAGTCAGGGACAGAACATCATGGCTACACCTTC | CASSESGTEHHGYTF
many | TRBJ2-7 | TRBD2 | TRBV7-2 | TGTGCCAGCAGCTTAGATAGCGGGGGGGCCTACGAGCAGTACTTC | CASSLDSGGAYEQYF